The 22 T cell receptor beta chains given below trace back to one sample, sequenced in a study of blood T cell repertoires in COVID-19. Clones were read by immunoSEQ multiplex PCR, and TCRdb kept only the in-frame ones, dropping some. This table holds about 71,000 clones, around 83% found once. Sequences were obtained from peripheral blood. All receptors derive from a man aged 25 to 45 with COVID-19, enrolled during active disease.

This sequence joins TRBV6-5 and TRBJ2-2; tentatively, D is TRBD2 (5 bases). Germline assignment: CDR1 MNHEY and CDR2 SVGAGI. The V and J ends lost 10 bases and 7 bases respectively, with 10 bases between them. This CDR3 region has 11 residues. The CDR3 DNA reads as TGTGCCATCCCAGGACTCGGGGAGCTGTTTTTT. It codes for CAIPGLGELFF.

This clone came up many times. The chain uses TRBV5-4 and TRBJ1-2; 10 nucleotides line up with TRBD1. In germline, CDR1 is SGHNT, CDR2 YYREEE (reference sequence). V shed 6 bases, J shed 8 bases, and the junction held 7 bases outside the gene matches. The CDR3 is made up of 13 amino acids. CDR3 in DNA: TGTGCCAGCAACCTGGACAGGGGGTACGGCTACACCTTC. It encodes CASNLDRGYGYTF.

The CDR3, as DNA: TGCAGCGTTGGGACACCTACTTATGGCTACACCTTC. Translated, it gives CSVGTPTYGYTF. This chain joins TRBV29-1 and TRBJ1-2, with a possible D match to TRBD1 (5 bases). Trimming removed 4 bases at V and 5 bases at J, with 11 bases between. CDR3 length: 12 amino acids. Per the germline V gene, CDR1 is SQVTM and CDR2 is ANQGSEA.

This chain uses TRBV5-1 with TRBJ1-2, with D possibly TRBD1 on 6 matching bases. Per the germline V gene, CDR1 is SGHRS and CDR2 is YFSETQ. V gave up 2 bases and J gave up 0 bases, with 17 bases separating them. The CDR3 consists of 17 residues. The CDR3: CASSLRGGAEANYGYTF. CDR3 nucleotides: TGCGCCAGCAGCTTAAGGGGGGGCGCAGAAGCTAACTATGGCTACACCTTC.

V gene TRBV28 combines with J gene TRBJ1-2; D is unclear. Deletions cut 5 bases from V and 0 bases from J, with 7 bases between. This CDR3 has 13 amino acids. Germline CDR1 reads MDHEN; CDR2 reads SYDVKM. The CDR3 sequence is CASSGGANYGYTF. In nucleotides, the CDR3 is TGTGCCAGCAGTGGAGGAGCTAACTATGGCTACACCTTC.

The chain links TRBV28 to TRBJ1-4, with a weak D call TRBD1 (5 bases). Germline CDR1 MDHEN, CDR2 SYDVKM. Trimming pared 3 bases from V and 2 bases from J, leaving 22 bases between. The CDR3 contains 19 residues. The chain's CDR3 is CASSFRGYQVGGTNEKLFF. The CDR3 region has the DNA TGTGCCAGCAGTTTTCGCGGTTATCAGGTCGGGGGGACTAATGAAAAACTGTTTTTT. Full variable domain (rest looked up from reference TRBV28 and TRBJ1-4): DVKVTQSSRYLVKRTGEKVFLECVQDMDHENMFWYRQDPGLGLRLIYFSYDVKMKEKGDIPEGYSVSREKKERFSLILESASTNQTSMYLCASSFRGYQVGGTNEKLFFGSGTQLSVL.

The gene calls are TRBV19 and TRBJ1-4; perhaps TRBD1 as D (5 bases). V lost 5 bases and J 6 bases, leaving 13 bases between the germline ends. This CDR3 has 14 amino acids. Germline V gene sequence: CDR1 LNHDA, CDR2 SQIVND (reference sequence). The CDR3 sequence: CASSPTATHEKLFF. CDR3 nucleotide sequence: TGTGCCAGTAGTCCGACAGCGACCCATGAAAAACTGTTTTTT.

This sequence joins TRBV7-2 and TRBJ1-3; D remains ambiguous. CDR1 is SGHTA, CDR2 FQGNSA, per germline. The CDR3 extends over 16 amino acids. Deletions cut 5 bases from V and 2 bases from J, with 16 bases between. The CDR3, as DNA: TGTGCCAGCAGCCCCCAAGCGGGTGGGCCTGGAAACACCATATATTTT. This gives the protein CASSPQAGGPGNTIYF. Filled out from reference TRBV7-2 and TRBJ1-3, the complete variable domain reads GAGVSQSPSNKVTEKGKDVELRCDPISGHTALYWYRQSLGQGLEFLIYFQGNSAPDKSGLPSDRFSAERTGGSVSTLTIQRTQQEDSAVYLCASSPQAGGPGNTIYFGEGSWLTVV.

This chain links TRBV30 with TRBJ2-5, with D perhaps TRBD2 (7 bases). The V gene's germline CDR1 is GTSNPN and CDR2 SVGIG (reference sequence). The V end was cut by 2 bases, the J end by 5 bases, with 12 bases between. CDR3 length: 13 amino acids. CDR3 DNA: TGTGCCTGGAGTAAGGGGGGGTCCGAGACCCAGTACTTC. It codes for CAWSKGGSETQYF.

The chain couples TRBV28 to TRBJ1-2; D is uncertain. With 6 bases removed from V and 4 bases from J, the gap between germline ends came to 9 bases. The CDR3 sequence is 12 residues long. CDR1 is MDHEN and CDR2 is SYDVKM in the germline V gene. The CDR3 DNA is TGTGCCAGCAGCGACACAGCCTATGGCTACACCTTC. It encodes CASSDTAYGYTF.

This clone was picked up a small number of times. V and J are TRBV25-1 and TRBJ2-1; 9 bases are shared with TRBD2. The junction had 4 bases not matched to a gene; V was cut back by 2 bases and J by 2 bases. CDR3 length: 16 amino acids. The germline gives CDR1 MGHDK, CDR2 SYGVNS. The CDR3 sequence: CASSEKSGRPYNEQFF. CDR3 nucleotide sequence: TGTGCCAGCAGTGAAAAGAGCGGGAGGCCCTACAATGAGCAGTTCTTC.

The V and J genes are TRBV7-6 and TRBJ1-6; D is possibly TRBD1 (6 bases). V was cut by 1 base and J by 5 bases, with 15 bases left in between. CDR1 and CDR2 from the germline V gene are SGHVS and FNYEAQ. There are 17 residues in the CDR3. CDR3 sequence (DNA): TGTGCCAGCAGCTTAGGGAGCCAGGGGTCCAATAATTCACCCCTCCACTTT. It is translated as CASSLGSQGSNNSPLHF.

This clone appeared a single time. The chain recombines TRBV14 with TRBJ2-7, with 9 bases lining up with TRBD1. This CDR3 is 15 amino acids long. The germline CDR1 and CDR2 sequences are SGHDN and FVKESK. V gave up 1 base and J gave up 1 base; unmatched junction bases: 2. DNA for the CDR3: TGTGCCAGCAGCCAAGTCGGGACAGGGTCCTACGAGCAGTACTTC. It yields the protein CASSQVGTGSYEQYF.

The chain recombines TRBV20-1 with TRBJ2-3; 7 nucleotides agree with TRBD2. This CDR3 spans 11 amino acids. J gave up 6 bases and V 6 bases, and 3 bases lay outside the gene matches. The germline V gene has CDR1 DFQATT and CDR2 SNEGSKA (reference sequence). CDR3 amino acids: CSAYSGDTQYF. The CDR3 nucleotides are TGCAGTGCCTATAGCGGGGATACGCAGTATTTT.

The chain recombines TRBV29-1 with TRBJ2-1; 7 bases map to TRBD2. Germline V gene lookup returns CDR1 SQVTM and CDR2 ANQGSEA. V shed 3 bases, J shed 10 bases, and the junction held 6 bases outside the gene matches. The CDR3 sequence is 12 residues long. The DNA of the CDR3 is TGCAGCGTTGATGCGGGGGAAAAAGAGCAGTTCTTC. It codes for CSVDAGEKEQFF.

The CDR3 reads CASSPASVSSYNEQFF. CDR3 DNA sequence: TGTGCCAGCTCACCGGCTAGCGTGAGCTCCTACAATGAGCAGTTCTTC. This sequence joins TRBV18 and TRBJ2-1; D might be TRBD2 (6 bases). CDR1 is KGHSH, CDR2 LQKENI, per germline. There are 16 residues in the CDR3. With 3 bases removed from V and 0 bases from J, the gap between germline ends came to 12 bases.

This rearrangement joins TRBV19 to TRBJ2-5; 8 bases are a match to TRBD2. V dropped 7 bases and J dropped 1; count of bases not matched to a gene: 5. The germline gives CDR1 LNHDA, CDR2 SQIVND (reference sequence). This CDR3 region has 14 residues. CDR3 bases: TGTGCCAGTAACCAGCGGGGGAGCCAAGAGACCCAGTACTTC. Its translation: CASNQRGSQETQYF.

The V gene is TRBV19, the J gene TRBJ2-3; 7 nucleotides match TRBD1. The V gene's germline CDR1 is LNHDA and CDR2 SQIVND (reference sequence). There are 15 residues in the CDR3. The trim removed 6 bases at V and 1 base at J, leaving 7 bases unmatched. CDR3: CASSNLGQGTDTQYF. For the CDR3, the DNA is TGTGCCAGTAGCAACCTAGGACAGGGCACAGATACGCAGTATTTT.

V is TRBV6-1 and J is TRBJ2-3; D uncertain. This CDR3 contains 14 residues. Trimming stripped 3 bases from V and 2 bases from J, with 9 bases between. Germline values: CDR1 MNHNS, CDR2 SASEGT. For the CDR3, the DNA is TGTGCCAGCAGTGAGGTAGGAGCCACAGATACGCAGTATTTT. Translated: CASSEVGATDTQYF.

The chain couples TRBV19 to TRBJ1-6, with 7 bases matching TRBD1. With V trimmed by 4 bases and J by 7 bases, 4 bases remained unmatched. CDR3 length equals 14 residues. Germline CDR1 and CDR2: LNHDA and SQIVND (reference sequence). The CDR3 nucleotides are TGTGCCAGTAGTACCGGGACAGCCAATTCACCCCTCCACTTT. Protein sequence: CASSTGTANSPLHF.

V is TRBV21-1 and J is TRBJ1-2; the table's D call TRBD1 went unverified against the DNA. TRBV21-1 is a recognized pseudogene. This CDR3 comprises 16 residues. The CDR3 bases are TGTGCCAGCAGCAAAAAGTGCCCCGGGACAGCCTATGGCTACACCTTC. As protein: CASSKKCPGTAYGYTF.

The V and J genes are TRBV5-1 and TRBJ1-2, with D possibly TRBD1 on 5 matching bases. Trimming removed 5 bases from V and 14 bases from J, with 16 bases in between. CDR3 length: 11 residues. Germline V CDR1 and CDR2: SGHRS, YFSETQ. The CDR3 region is CASRAGTASTF. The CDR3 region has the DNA TGCGCCAGCAGGGCGGGGACCGCATCTACCTTC.